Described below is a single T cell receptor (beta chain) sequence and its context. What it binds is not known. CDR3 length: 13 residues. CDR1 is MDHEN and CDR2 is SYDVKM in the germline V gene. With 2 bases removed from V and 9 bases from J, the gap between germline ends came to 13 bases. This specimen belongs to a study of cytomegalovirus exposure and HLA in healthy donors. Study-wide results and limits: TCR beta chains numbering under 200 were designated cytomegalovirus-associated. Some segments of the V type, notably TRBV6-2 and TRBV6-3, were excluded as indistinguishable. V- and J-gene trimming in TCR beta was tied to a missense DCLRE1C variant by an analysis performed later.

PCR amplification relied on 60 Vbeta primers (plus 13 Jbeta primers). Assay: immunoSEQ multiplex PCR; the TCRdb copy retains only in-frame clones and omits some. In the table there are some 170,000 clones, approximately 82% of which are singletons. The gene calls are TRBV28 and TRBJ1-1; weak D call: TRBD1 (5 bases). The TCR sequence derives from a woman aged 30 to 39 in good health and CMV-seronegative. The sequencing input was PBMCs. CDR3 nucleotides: TGTGCCAGCAGTTTAGAAATGGGGGGAAAAGCTTTCTTT. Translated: CASSLEMGGKAFF.